This passage covers 14 T cell receptor beta chains from one sample sequenced in a study of blood T cell repertoires in COVID-19. Here immunoSEQ multiplex PCR was the method, and the copy in TCRdb shows in-frame clones only, minus some. The sample gives fewer than 55,000 clones, 68% of which show up once; roughly 9.6% is in the top ten. The material sequenced was peripheral blood. These receptors were collected from a woman aged 70 to 79 with acute or convalescent COVID-19.

The gene calls are TRBV29-1 and TRBJ1-4; 11 positions match TRBD1. Germline V gene sequence: CDR1 SQVTM, CDR2 ANQGSEA. The CDR3 contains 13 residues. J was trimmed by 8 bases and V by 6 bases; bases with no gene match: 5. The CDR3 spells CSVGQGAGEKLFF. Here the CDR3 DNA reads TGCAGCGTAGGACAGGGGGCAGGGGAAAAACTGTTTTTT.

The chain is built from TRBV6-2 or TRBV6-3 and TRBJ2-3, with D possibly being TRBD2 (5 bases). The germline V gene has CDR1 MNHEY and CDR2 SVGEGT. The ends were cut back, 0 bases at V and 0 bases at J, with 10 bases in the middle. This CDR3 comprises 16 residues. The CDR3 bases are TGTGCCAGCAGTTACTCCGGGGAAACTAGCACAGATACGCAGTATTTT. Its protein is CASSYSGETSTDTQYF.

J is TRBJ2-3 and V is TRBV7-7; 8 bases align to TRBD2. With 6 bases clipped from V and 3 bases from J, the junction kept 5 bases outside the gene matches. CDR3 length: 14 residues. Germline V gene sequence: CDR1 SSHAT, CDR2 FNYEAQ (reference sequence). The CDR3: CASSPGLGTDTQYF. The DNA for the CDR3 is TGTGCCAGCAGTCCGGGACTAGGAACAGATACGCAGTATTTT. Complete variable domain (other parts from reference TRBV7-7 and TRBJ2-3): GAGVSQSPRYKVTKRGQDVTLRCDPISSHATLYWYQQALGQGPEFLTYFNYEAQPDKSGLPSDRFSAERPEGSISTLTIQRTEQRDSAMYRCASSPGLGTDTQYFGPGTRLTVL.

The chain has TRBV2 and TRBJ2-7; TRBD1 is a possible D gene (5 bases). Trimming cost V 6 bases and J 1 base, with 7 bases left between them. CDR1 and CDR2 from the germline V gene are SNHLY and FYNNEI. The CDR3 has 12 amino acids. This CDR3 is CASRTGSYEQYF. Written as DNA, the CDR3 is TGTGCCAGCAGAACAGGATCCTACGAGCAGTACTTC. The full variable domain, rest sourced from reference TRBV2 and TRBJ2-7, is EPEVTQTPSHQVTQMGQEVILRCVPISNHLYFYWYRQILGQKVEFLVSFYNNEISEKSEIFDDQFSVERPDGSNFTLKIRSTKLEDSAMYFCASRTGSYEQYFGPGTRLTVT.

This clone has only one observation. The chain has TRBV6-5 and TRBJ2-7; 12 bases fit TRBD2. Germline trimming cut 8 bases from V and 4 bases from J; bases unmatched to any gene: 9. The CDR3 has 15 amino acids. Germline lookup yields CDR1 MNHEY and CDR2 SVGAGI. The CDR3 spells CASDNLAGGQYEQYF. The CDR3 bases are TGTGCCAGCGATAACCTAGCGGGAGGGCAATACGAGCAGTACTTC.

The V gene is TRBV2, the J gene TRBJ2-7, with a possible D match to TRBD2 (5 bases). This CDR3 region has 14 residues. The germline V gene has CDR1 SNHLY and CDR2 FYNNEI. Trimming took off 11 bases at V and 4 bases at J, with 21 bases between the two ends. For the CDR3, the DNA is TGTGCCTCGAGGGCAGCCGATAGATCTTACGAGCAGTACTTC. Protein sequence: CASRAADRSYEQYF.

The CDR3 region is CASSDSYRSYGYTF. The CDR3 DNA sequence: TGTGCCAGCAGTGACTCTTACAGGTCGTATGGCTACACCTTC. This chain joins TRBV6-4 and TRBJ1-2; a weak D match, TRBD1 (5 bases). Trimming cost V 0 bases and J 5 bases, with 10 bases left between them. Looked up from germline, CDR1 is MRHNA and CDR2 is SNTAGT. The CDR3 sequence is 14 residues long.

The chain is built from TRBV9 and TRBJ2-3; 9 nucleotides agree with TRBD1. The V segment lost 1 base and the J segment 1 base; nucleotides outside the gene matches: 1. The V gene's germline CDR1 is SGDLS and CDR2 YYNGEE. The CDR3 is 15 amino acids. The CDR3 here is CASSVRDRGTDTQYF. DNA for the CDR3: TGTGCCAGCAGCGTACGGGACAGGGGCACAGATACGCAGTATTTT.

This chain joins TRBV6-5 and TRBJ2-7; D is perhaps TRBD2 (6 bases). The CDR3 consists of 13 residues. Germline lookup yields CDR1 MNHEY and CDR2 SVGAGI. Trimming removed 5 bases at V and 6 bases at J, with 14 bases between. The CDR3 spells CASSPFGGGEQYF. The CDR3 DNA reads as TGTGCCAGCAGTCCTTTTGGGGGAGGCGAGCAGTACTTC.

The gene calls are TRBV5-1 and TRBJ2-1; possibly TRBD1 for D (5 bases). This CDR3 is 16 amino acids long. Germline CDR1 is SGHRS and CDR2 is YFSETQ. V dropped 0 bases and J dropped 0 bases, with 10 bases sitting between them. The CDR3 DNA reads TGCGCCAGCAGCTTGGAGGGGCCTACCTCCTACAATGAGCAGTTCTTC. This sequence encodes CASSLEGPTSYNEQFF.

The chain links TRBV5-1 to TRBJ1-4; possibly TRBD1 for D (5 bases). CDR1 is SGHRS, CDR2 YFSETQ, per germline. Trimming pared 1 base from V and 7 bases from J, leaving 17 bases between. CDR3 length: 16 residues. DNA of the CDR3: TGCGCCAGCAGCTTGAATATAGGCAGGGATGGTGAAAAACTGTTTTTT. Protein sequence: CASSLNIGRDGEKLFF.

This clone was detected only a few times. The V call is TRBV6-6, the J call TRBJ2-7, with TRBD2 identical over 11 bases. The CDR3 totals 16 residues. V dropped 5 bases and J dropped 1; count of bases not matched to a gene: 7. Germline CDR1 and CDR2: MNHNY and SVGAGI (reference sequence). The CDR3 loop reads CASSPAGTSGSYEQYF. CDR3 nucleotides: TGTGCCAGCAGTCCCGCCGGGACTAGCGGTTCCTACGAGCAGTACTTC.

The DNA for the CDR3 is TGCGCCAGCAGCCCATACCTCAAGACTAGCGGGGGGGCAGATACGCAGTATTTT. Its protein is CASSPYLKTSGGADTQYF. The chain couples TRBV5-1 to TRBJ2-3, with TRBD2 identical over 14 bases. V trimming: 4 bases; J trimming: 4 bases; junction bases outside the gene matches: 11. This CDR3 comprises 18 residues. Germline V lookup: CDR1 SGHRS, CDR2 YFSETQ.

The chain combines TRBV10-1 with TRBJ2-5; TRBD2 matches at 13 bases. Germline CDR1 reads WNHNN; CDR2 reads SYGVQD (reference sequence). The length of the CDR3 is 14 residues. V lost 9 bases, J lost 5 bases, and 6 bases stayed unmatched. This chain's CDR3 is CARKTSGRYETQYF. DNA of the CDR3: TGCGCCAGGAAGACTAGCGGGAGGTACGAGACCCAGTACTTC.